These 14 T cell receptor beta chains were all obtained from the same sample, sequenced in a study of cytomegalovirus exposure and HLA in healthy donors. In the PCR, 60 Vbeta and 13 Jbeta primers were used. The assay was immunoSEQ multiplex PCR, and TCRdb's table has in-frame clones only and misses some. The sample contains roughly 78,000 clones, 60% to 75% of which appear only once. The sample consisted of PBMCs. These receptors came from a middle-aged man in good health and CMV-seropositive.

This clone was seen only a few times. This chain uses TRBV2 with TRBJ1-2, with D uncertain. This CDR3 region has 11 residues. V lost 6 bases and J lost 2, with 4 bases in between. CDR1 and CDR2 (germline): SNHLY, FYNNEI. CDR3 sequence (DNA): TGTGCCAGCAGACAGAACTATGGCTACACCTTC. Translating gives CASRQNYGYTF.

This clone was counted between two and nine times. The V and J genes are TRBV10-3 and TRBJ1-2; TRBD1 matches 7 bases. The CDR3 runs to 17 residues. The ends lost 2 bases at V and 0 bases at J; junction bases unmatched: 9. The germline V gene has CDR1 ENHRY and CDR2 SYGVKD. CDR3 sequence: CAISEAGTATANYGYTF. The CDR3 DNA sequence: TGTGCCATCAGTGAGGCCGGGACAGCTACAGCTAACTATGGCTACACCTTC.

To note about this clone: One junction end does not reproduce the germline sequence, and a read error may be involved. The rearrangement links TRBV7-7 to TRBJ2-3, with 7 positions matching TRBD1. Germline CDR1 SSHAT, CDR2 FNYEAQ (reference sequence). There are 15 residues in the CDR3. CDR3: CASSLGEGAADTQYF. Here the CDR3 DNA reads TGTGCTAGCAGCTTAGGTGAGGGGGCGGCAGATACGCAGTATTTT.

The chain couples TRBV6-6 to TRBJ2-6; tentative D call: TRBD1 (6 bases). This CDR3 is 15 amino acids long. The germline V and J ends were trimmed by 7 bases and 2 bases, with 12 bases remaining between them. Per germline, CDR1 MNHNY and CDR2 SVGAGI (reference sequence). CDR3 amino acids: CASIPGVAGANVLTF. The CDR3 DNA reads TGTGCCAGCATCCCAGGGGTCGCTGGGGCCAACGTCCTGACTTTC.

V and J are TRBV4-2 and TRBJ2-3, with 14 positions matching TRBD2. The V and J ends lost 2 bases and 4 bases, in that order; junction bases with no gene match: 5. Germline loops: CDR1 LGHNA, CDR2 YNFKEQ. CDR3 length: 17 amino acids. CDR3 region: CASSQSPTSGGADTQYF. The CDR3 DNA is TGTGCCAGCAGCCAATCCCCGACTAGCGGGGGGGCAGATACGCAGTATTTT.

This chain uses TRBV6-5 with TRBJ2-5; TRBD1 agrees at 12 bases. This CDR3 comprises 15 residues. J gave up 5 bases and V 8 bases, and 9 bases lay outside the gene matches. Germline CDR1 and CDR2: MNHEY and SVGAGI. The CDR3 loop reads CASGSPGQGAETQYF. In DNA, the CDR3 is TGTGCCAGCGGTTCTCCGGGACAGGGGGCGGAGACCCAGTACTTC.

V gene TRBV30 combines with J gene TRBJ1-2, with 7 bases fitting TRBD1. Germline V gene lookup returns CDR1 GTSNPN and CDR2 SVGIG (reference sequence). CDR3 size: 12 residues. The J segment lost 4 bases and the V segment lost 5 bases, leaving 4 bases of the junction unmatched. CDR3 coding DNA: TGTGCCTGGCCCAGGGGGAGCTATGGCTACACCTTC. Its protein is CAWPRGSYGYTF.

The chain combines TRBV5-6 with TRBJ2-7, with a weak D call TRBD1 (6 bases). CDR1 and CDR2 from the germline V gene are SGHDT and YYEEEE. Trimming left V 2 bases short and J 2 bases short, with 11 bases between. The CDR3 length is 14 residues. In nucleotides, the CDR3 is TGTGCCAGCAGCTTATACAGGGAGACCTACGAGCAGTACTTC. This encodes CASSLYRETYEQYF.

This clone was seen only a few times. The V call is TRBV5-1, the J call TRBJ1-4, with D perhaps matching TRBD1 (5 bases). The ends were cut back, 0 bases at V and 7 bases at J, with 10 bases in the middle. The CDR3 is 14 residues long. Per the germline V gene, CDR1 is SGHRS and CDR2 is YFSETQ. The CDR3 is CASSLAAGSEKLFF. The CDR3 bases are TGCGCCAGCAGCTTGGCGGCAGGGTCTGAAAAACTGTTTTTT.

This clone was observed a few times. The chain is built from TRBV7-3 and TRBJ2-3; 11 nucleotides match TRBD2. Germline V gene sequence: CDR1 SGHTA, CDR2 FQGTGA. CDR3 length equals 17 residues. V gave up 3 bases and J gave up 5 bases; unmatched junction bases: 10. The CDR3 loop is CASSFTASGGKGDTQYF. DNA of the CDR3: TGTGCCAGCAGCTTCACCGCTAGCGGGGGGAAAGGAGATACGCAGTATTTT.

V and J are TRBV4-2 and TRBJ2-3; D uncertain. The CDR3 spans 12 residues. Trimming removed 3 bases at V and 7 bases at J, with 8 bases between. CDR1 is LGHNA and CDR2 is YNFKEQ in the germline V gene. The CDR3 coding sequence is TGTGCCAGCAGCCAGTCCGCGAATACGCAGTATTTT. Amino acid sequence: CASSQSANTQYF.

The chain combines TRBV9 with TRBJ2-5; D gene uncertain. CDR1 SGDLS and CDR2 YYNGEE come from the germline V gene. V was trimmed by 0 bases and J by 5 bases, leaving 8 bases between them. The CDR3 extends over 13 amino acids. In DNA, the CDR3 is TGTGCCAGCAGCGTAGCCGCGTTGGAGACCCAGTACTTC. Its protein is CASSVAALETQYF.

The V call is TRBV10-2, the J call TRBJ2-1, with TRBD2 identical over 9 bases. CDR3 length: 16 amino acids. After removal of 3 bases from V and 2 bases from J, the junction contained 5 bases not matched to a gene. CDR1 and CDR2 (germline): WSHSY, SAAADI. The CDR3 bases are TGCGCCAGCAGTGACAGAGCGGGGGGTCCCTACAATGAGCAGTTCTTC. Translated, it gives CASSDRAGGPYNEQFF.

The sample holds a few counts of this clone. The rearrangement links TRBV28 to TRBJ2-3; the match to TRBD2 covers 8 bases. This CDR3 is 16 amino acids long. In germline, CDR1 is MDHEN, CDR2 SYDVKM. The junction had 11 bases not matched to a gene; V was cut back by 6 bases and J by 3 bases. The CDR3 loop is CASSLTYGGATDTQYF. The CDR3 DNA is TGTGCCAGCAGCCTAACATACGGGGGGGCAACAGATACGCAGTATTTT.